This entry lists 18 T cell receptor beta chains sequenced from one sample in a study of T cells in Graves' hyperthyroidism and ophthalmopathy. There were TCR beta CDR3 regions amplified from RNA transcripts. When the TCR CDR3 underwent first-round RT-PCR, the HTBI primer set was used. MiXCR, run by TCRdb on the multiplex PCR reads, gives a single entry per CDR3 protein. Among 280,000 or so distinct CDR3 sequences, around a quarter were seen once, and the ten largest hold about a quarter. The specimen sequenced was blood. Every receptor here comes from a man aged 35 to 55 with Graves' hyperthyroidism that later progressed to Graves' ophthalmopathy.

This clonotype has at least ten counts. V and J are TRBV7-2 and TRBJ2-5, with D maybe TRBD1 (6 bases). V was pared by 4 bases and J by 0 bases, with 18 bases between. This CDR3 contains 17 residues. Germline CDR1 and CDR2: SGHTA and FQGNSA. CDR3 bases: TGTGCCAGCAGCTCAACGCTCGGGACACGGGACCAAGAGACCCAGTACTTC. This gives the protein CASSSTLGTRDQETQYF.

This clonotype was counted many times. The rearrangement uses TRBV2 and TRBJ1-5; TRBD1 matches 9 bases. V lost 9 bases to trimming and J lost 4 bases; unmatched junction nucleotides: 10. Looked up from germline, CDR1 is SNHLY and CDR2 is FYNNEI. The CDR3 runs to 15 residues. The CDR3 spells CASCPGTGQNQPQHF. In nucleotides, the CDR3 is TGTGCCAGTTGTCCCGGGACAGGGCAGAATCAGCCCCAGCATTTT.

This clonotype was counted at least ten times. The chain carries TRBV29-1 and TRBJ1-2, with D possibly being TRBD1 (5 bases). The CDR3 spans 14 residues. CDR1 and CDR2 from the germline V gene are SQVTM and ANQGSEA. Between the trimmed V and J ends, which lost 7 bases and 5 bases, there was a span of 20 bases. The CDR3 spells CSAEAGGFRYGYTF. CDR3 DNA sequence: TGCAGCGCTGAGGCGGGGGGGTTTCGATATGGCTACACCTTC.

V is TRBV6-1 and J is TRBJ2-7; D might be TRBD1 (5 bases). Germline V gene data show CDR1 as MNHNS and CDR2 as SASEGT. Between the trimmed V and J ends, which lost 6 bases and 2 bases, there was a span of 11 bases. The CDR3 is 13 residues long. CDR3 amino acids: CASSQQVPYEQYF. CDR3 sequence (DNA): TGTGCCAGCAGCCAACAGGTTCCCTACGAGCAGTACTTC.

This clonotype was detected ten times or more. The V and J genes are TRBV13 and TRBJ1-2; D possibly corresponds to TRBD1 (5 bases). Trimming took 8 bases from V and 8 from J, leaving 12 bases between them. The CDR3 totals 11 residues. Germline CDR1 is PRHDT and CDR2 is FYEKMQ (reference sequence). CDR3 protein: CASGGVPGYTF. The CDR3 coding sequence is TGTGCCAGCGGGGGGGTCCCGGGCTACACCTTC.

There are many counts of this clonotype. CDR3 amino acids: CSVQTSGRNFEQYF. DNA of the CDR3: TGCAGCGTTCAAACTAGCGGGAGAAATTTCGAGCAGTACTTC. The chain uses TRBV29-1 and TRBJ2-7; 11 positions agree with TRBD2. The germline gives CDR1 SQVTM, CDR2 ANQGSEA. V dropped 5 bases and J dropped 6; count of bases not matched to a gene: 9. The CDR3 totals 14 residues.

This clonotype has a count of ten or more. The chain joins TRBV6-1 to TRBJ2-2, with D tentatively TRBD1 (6 bases). This CDR3 comprises 14 residues. The germline V and J ends were trimmed by 7 bases and 4 bases, with 13 bases remaining between them. CDR1 MNHNS and CDR2 SASEGT come from the germline V gene. The DNA for the CDR3 is TGTGCCAGCAATAGGGCCAGGGGCACCGGGGAGCTGTTTTTT. Protein sequence: CASNRARGTGELFF.

This clonotype came up many times. This chain joins TRBV11-1 and TRBJ2-5, with 7 positions matching TRBD2. Losses at the gene ends were 4 bases for V and 4 bases for J; bases not matched to a gene: 9. The CDR3 spans 15 residues. The germline V gene encodes CDR1 SGHAT and CDR2 FQDESV (reference sequence). As DNA, the CDR3 is TGTGCCAGCAGCTCACACACTAGCGTTTCAGAGACCCAGTACTTC. Translated, it gives CASSSHTSVSETQYF.

The chain links TRBV12-3 or TRBV12-4 to TRBJ1-5; D unclear. The CDR3 runs to 12 residues. V was trimmed by 6 bases and J by 6 bases, leaving 9 bases between them. The CDR3, as DNA: TGTGCCAGCAGCGTACTTGGTCAGCCCCAGCATTTT. The encoded protein is CASSVLGQPQHF.

The V gene is TRBV6-5, the J gene TRBJ1-3; D is uncertain. The CDR3 consists of 12 residues. Germline V gives CDR1 MNHEY, CDR2 SVGAGI. V was cut by 7 bases and J by 0 bases, with 4 bases left in between. CDR3 sequence (DNA): TGTGCCAGCATGTACTCTGGAAACACCATATATTTT. This gives the protein CASMYSGNTIYF.

J is TRBJ2-5 and V is TRBV5-1; 7 bases fit TRBD2. Germline V gene lookup returns CDR1 SGHRS and CDR2 YFSETQ. The CDR3 length is 15 residues. V lost 0 bases, J lost 5 bases, and 7 bases stayed unmatched. The CDR3 DNA reads as TGCGCCAGCAGCTTGGACATGCGGGAGCCGGAGACCCAGTACTTC. It encodes CASSLDMREPETQYF. Full variable domain (outside the CDR3, taken from reference TRBV5-1 and TRBJ2-5): KAGVTQTPRYLIKTRGQQVTLSCSPISGHRSVSWYQQTPGQGLQFLFEYFSETQRNKGNFPGRFSGRQFSNSRSEMNVSTLELGDSALYLCASSLDMREPETQYFGPGTRLLVL.

The chain links TRBV6-1 to TRBJ1-5; 7 bases align to TRBD1. Germline trimming cut 5 bases from V and 0 bases from J; bases unmatched to any gene: 7. The CDR3 loop spans 16 amino acids. The germline gives CDR1 MNHNS, CDR2 SASEGT. Here the CDR3 reads CASSQRGLVSNQPQHF. CDR3 nucleotides: TGTGCCAGCAGTCAGAGGGGGCTGGTTAGCAATCAGCCCCAGCATTTT.

This clonotype was counted between two and nine times. The rearrangement joins TRBV20-1 to TRBJ1-2; unclear D gene. CDR3 length: 13 amino acids. Trimming left V 3 bases short and J 6 bases short, with 14 bases between. Germline-derived CDR1 and CDR2 are DFQATT and SNEGSKA (reference sequence). CDR3 amino acids: CSASLNTTHGYTF. CDR3 nucleotides: TGCAGTGCTAGCCTTAACACTACTCATGGCTACACCTTC.

This clonotype was seen at least ten times. The CDR3 is CATQAGLGRTEAFF. CDR3 nucleotides: TGTGCCACCCAGGCCGGTTTAGGGAGGACTGAAGCTTTCTTT. This chain uses TRBV24-1 with TRBJ1-1; D not resolved. The CDR3 covers 14 residues. Germline CDR1 KGHDR, CDR2 SFDVKD. Trimming stripped 9 bases from V and 5 bases from J, with 18 bases between.

The V gene is TRBV6-5, the J gene TRBJ1-6, with TRBD1 identical over 7 bases. V gave up 1 base and J gave up 7 bases; unmatched junction bases: 1. CDR1 is MNHEY and CDR2 is SVGAGI in the germline V gene. The CDR3 has 14 amino acids. CDR3 DNA: TGTGCCAGCAGTTACTGGACAGGCAATTCACCCCTCCACTTT. Residues: CASSYWTGNSPLHF.

This clonotype was seen repeatedly, ten times or more. This chain joins TRBV11-2 and TRBJ2-7; D unresolved. V lost 4 bases to trimming and J lost 2 bases, with 6 bases between them. Germline V CDR1 and CDR2: SGHAT, FQNNGV. The CDR3 sequence is 12 residues long. The CDR3 DNA is TGTGCCAGCAGCTCCAGCCCCTACGAGCAGTACTTC. It is translated as CASSSSPYEQYF. The whole variable domain, remainder taken from reference TRBV11-2 and TRBJ2-7, is EAGVAQSPRYKIIEKRQSVAFWCNPISGHATLYWYQQILGQGPKLLIQFQNNGVVDDSQLPKDRFSAERLKGVDSTLKIQPAKLEDSAVYLCASSSSPYEQYFGPGTRLTVT.

Many counts were recorded for this clonotype. The gene calls are TRBV20-1 and TRBJ1-1; TRBD1 matches 8 bases. The CDR3 is made up of 13 amino acids. Germline CDR1 and CDR2: DFQATT and SNEGSKA (reference sequence). The CDR3 bases are TGCGGAGCACCGGGACAGGTGAACACTGAAGCTTTCTTT. Protein sequence: CGAPGQVNTEAFF.

V is TRBV6-1 and J is TRBJ1-5; D is possibly TRBD1 (5 bases). Germline lookup yields CDR1 MNHNS and CDR2 SASEGT. The CDR3 loop spans 14 amino acids. V dropped 6 bases and J dropped 4 bases, with 13 bases sitting between them. CDR3 DNA sequence: TGTGCCAGCAGCCCTGGGGCGGGGAATCAGCCCCAGCATTTT. Translating it yields CASSPGAGNQPQHF.